This record concerns one T cell receptor (beta chain) sequence. The CDR3 extends over 15 amino acids. Germline assignment: CDR1 SGHRS and CDR2 YFSETQ. The V segment lost 5 bases and the J segment 5 bases; nucleotides outside the gene matches: 5. The data stem from a study of control samples from healthy donors and cancer patients. Profiling relied on immunoSEQ multiplex PCR, and the TCRdb table lists in-frame clones only, not all of them. The profile covers 90,000 to 100,000 clones, with approximately 90% appearing a single time and around 14% taken by the ten largest. The V call is TRBV5-1, the J call TRBJ2-1, with 12 bases that match TRBD2. The specimen sequenced was blood. The clonotype originates from a woman between 65 and 79 years old in good health. Here the CDR3 DNA reads TGCGCCAGCAGGGCTAGCGGGGGGGACCACAATGAGCAGTTCTTC. This encodes CASRASGGDHNEQFF. Full variable domain (rest looked up from reference TRBV5-1 and TRBJ2-1): KAGVTQTPRYLIKTRGQQVTLSCSPISGHRSVSWYQQTPGQGLQFLFEYFSETQRNKGNFPGRFSGRQFSNSRSEMNVSTLELGDSALYLCASRASGGDHNEQFFGPGTRLTVL.